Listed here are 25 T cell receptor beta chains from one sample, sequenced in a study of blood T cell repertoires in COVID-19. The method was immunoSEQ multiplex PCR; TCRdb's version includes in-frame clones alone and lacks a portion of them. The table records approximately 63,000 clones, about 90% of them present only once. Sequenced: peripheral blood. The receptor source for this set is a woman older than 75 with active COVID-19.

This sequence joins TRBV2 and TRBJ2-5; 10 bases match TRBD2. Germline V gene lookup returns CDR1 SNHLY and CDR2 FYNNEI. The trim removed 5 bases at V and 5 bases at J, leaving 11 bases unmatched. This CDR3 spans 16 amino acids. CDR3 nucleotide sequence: TGTGCCAGCAGTAAGGGACTAGCGCCCCCGTCCGAGACCCAGTACTTC. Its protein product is CASSKGLAPPSETQYF.

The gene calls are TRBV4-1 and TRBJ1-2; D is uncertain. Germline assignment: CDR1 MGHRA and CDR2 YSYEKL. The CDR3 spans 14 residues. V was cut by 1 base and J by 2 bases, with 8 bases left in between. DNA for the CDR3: TGCGCCAGCAGCCAAGCAATCAGAAACTATGGCTACACCTTC. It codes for CASSQAIRNYGYTF.

For the CDR3, the DNA is TGTGCCAGCAGTGAAGATGACAGGGGGCAATATGGCTACACCTTC. The encoded protein is CASSEDDRGQYGYTF. The chain combines TRBV6-1 with TRBJ1-2; 10 bases align to TRBD1. V lost 1 base to trimming and J lost 5 bases; unmatched junction nucleotides: 4. Germline loops: CDR1 MNHNS, CDR2 SASEGT. This CDR3 spans 15 amino acids.

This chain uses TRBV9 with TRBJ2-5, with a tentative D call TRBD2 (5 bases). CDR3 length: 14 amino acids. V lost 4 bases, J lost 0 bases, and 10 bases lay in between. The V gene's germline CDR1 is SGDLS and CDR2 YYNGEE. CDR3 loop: CASSLASNQETQYF. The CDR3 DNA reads TGTGCCAGCAGCCTAGCTAGCAACCAAGAGACCCAGTACTTC.

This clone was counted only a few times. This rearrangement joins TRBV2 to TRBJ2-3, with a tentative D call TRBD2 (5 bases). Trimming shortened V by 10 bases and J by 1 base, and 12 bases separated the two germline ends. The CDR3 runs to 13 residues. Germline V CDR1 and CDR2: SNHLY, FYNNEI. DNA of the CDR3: TGTGCCACCGGGATGGGAGGCACAGATACGCAGTATTTT. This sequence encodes CATGMGGTDTQYF.

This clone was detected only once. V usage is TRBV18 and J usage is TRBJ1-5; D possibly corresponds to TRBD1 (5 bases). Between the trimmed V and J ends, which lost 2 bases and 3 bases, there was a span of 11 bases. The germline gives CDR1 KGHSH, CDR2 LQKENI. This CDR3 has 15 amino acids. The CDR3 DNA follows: TGTGCCAGCTCACCAACACAGGTAAACAATCAGCCCCAGCATTTT. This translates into CASSPTQVNNQPQHF.

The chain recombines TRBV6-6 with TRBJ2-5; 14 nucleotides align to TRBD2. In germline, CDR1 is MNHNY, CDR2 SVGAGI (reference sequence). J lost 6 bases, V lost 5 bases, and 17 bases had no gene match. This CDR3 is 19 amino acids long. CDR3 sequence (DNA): TGTGCCAGCAGTCAACTCGACGGTGGACTAGCGGGGGGCCGGAAGACCCAGTACTTC. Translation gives CASSQLDGGLAGGRKTQYF.

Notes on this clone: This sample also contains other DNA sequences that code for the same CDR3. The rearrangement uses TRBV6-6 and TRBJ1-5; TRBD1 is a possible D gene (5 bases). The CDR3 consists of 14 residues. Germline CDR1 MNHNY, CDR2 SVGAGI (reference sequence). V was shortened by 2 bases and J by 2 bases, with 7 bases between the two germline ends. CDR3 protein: CASSYGRGNQPQHF. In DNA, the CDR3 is TGTGCCAGCAGTTACGGCAGGGGCAATCAGCCCCAGCATTTT.

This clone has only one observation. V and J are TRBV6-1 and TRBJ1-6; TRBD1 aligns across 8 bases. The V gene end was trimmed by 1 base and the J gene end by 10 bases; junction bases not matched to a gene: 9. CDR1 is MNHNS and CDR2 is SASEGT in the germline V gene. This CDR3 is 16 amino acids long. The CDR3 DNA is TGTGCCAGCAGTGAAGTCCGGACAGGGTCGAGCTCACCCCTCCACTTT. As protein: CASSEVRTGSSSPLHF.

The CDR3 region is CAWSVGGGAQETQYF. In nucleotides, the CDR3 is TGTGCCTGGAGTGTAGGCGGGGGGGCGCAAGAGACCCAGTACTTC. The rearrangement joins TRBV30 to TRBJ2-5; 9 bases match TRBD2. The CDR3 totals 15 residues. J gave up 2 bases and V 0 bases, and 4 bases lay outside the gene matches. Germline V gene data show CDR1 as GTSNPN and CDR2 as SVGIG (reference sequence).

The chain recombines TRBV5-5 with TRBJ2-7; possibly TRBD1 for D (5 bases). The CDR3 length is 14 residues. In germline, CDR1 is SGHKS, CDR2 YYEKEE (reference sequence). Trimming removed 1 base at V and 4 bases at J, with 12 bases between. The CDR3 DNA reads TGTGCCAGCAGCTTGTTTGGGGCGCCGTACGAGCAGTACTTC. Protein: CASSLFGAPYEQYF.

CDR3 loop: CASSQGQNTGELFF. The CDR3 DNA reads as TGTGCCAGCAGCCAAGGGCAGAACACCGGGGAGCTGTTTTTT. The V gene is TRBV3-1 (or the pseudogene TRBV3-2), the J gene TRBJ2-2, with no clear D. Germline V CDR1 and CDR2: LGHDT, YNNKEL (reference sequence). V lost 1 base and J 1 base, leaving 4 bases between the germline ends. This CDR3 is 14 amino acids long.

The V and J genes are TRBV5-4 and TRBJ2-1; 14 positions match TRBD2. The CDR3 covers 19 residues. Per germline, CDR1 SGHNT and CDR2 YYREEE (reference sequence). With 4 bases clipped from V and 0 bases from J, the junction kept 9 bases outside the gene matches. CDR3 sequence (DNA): TGTGCCAGCAGCCAAGGACTAGCGGGGGGCTTCAGCTCCTACAATGAGCAGTTCTTC. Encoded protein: CASSQGLAGGFSSYNEQFF.

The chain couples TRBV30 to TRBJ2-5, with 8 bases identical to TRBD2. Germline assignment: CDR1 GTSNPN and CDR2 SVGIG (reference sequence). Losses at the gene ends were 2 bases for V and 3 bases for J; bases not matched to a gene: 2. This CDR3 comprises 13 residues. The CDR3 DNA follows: TGTGCCTGGAGTCGGGGGGGGGAAGAGACCCAGTACTTC. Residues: CAWSRGGEETQYF.

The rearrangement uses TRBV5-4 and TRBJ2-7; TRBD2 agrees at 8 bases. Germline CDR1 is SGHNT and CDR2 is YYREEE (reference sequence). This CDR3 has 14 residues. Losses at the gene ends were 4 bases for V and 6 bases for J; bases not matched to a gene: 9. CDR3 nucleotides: TGTGCCAGCAGCCCGACTAGCGACGGGGGCGAGCAGTACTTC. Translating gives CASSPTSDGGEQYF.

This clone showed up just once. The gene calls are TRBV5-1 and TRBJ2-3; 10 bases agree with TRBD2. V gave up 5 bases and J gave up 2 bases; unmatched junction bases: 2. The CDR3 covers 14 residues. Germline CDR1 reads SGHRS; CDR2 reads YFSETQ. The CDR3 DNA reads TGCGCCAGCAGTACTAGCGGGGACACAGATACGCAGTATTTT. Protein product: CASSTSGDTDTQYF.

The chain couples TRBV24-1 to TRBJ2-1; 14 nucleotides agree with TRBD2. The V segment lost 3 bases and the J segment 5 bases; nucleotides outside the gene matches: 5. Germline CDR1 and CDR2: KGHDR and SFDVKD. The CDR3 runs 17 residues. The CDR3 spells CATSDDRTSGGNNEQFF. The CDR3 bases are TGTGCCACCAGTGATGATAGGACTAGCGGGGGGAACAATGAGCAGTTCTTC.

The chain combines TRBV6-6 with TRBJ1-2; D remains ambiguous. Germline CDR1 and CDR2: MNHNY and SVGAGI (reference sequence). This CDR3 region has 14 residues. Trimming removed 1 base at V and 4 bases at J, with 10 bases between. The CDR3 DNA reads TGTGCCAGCAGTTACTTATCCTATGGCTATGGCTACACCTTC. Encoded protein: CASSYLSYGYGYTF.

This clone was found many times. As DNA, the CDR3 is TGTGCCAGCAGTTTGTCAGCAGGCAATGAGCAGTTCTTC. It translates to CASSLSAGNEQFF. The rearrangement links TRBV12-3 or TRBV12-4 to TRBJ2-1; D is undetermined. V was pared by 3 bases and J by 6 bases, with 9 bases between. The CDR3 is 13 residues long.

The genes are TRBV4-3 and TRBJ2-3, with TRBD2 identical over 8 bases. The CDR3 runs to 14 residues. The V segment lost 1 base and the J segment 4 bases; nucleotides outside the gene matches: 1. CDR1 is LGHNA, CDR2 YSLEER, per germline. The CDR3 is CASSQGRGADTQYF. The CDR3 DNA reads TGCGCCAGCAGCCAAGGGCGGGGGGCAGATACGCAGTATTTT.

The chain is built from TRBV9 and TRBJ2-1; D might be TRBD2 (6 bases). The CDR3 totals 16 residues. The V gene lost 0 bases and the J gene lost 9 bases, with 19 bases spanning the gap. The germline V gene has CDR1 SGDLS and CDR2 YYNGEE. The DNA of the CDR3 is TGTGCCAGCAGCGTAGGCGGTGCGGGGCCTGGGAGTGAGCAGTTCTTC. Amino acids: CASSVGGAGPGSEQFF.

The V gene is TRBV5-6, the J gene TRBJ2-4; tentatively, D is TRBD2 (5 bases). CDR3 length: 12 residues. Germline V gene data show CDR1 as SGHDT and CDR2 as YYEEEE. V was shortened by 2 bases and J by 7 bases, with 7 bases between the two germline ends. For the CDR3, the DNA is TGTGCCAGCAGCTTAGGCGGGAACATTCAGTACTTC. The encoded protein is CASSLGGNIQYF.

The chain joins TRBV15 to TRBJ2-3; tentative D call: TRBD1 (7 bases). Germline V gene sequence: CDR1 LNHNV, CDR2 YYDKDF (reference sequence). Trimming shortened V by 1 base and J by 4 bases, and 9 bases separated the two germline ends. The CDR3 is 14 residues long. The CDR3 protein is CATSRGRGADTQYF. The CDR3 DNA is TGTGCCACCAGCAGAGGCAGGGGGGCAGATACGCAGTATTTT. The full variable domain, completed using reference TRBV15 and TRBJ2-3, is DAMVIQNPRYQVTQFGKPVTLSCSQTLNHNVMYWYQQKSSQAPKLLFHYYDKDFNNEADTPDNFQSRRPNTSFCFLDIRSPGLGDTAMYLCATSRGRGADTQYFGPGTRLTVL.

In DNA form, the CDR3 reads TGTGCCAGCAGCCTTGGGACAAGTGAGACCCAGTACTTC. Translated: CASSLGTSETQYF. The J gene is TRBJ2-5, the V gene TRBV11-2; D is perhaps TRBD1 (6 bases). The V end lost 5 bases, the J end lost 5 bases, and 12 bases lay between the germline ends. The germline CDR1 and CDR2 sequences are SGHAT and FQNNGV. The CDR3 consists of 13 residues.

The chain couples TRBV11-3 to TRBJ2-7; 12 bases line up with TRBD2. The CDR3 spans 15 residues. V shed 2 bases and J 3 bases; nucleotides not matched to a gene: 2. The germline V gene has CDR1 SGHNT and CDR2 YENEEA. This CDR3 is CASSLTSGGHYEQYF. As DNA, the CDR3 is TGTGCCAGCAGCTTAACTAGCGGGGGGCACTACGAGCAGTACTTC.